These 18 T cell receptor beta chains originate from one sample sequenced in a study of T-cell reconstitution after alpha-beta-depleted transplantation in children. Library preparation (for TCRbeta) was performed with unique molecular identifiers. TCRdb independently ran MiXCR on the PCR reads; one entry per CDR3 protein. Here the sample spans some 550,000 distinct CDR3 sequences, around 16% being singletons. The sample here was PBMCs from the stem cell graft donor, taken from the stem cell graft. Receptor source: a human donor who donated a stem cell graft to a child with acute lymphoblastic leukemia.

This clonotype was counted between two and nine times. The CDR3 region has the DNA TGCAGCGTTGTTTCGGATACCTACGAGCAGTACTTC. Its protein product is CSVVSDTYEQYF. The chain carries TRBV29-1 and TRBJ2-7; D call uncertain. The CDR3 sequence is 12 residues long. Germline V gene sequence: CDR1 SQVTM, CDR2 ANQGSEA. Trimming left V 4 bases short and J 2 bases short, with 9 bases between.

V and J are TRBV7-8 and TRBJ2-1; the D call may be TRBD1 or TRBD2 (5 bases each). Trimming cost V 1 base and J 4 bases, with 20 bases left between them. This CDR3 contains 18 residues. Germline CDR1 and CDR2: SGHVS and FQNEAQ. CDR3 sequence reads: CASSLGTPTSGLYNEQFF. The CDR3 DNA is TGTGCCAGCAGCTTAGGGACACCAACTAGTGGCCTTTACAATGAGCAGTTCTTC.

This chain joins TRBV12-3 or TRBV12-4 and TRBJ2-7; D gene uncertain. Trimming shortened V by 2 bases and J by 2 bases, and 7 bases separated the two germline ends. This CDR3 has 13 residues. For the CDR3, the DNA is TGTGCCAGCAGTTTACGGAAAACCTACGAGCAGTACTTC. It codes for CASSLRKTYEQYF.

This chain's CDR3 is CASSYSDEPGALGGETQYF. The CDR3 bases are TGTGCCAGCAGTTATAGCGACGAGCCCGGGGCCCTTGGGGGAGAGACCCAGTACTTC. The V call is TRBV6-5, the J call TRBJ2-5; either TRBD1 or TRBD2 may supply D (5 bases each). This CDR3 spans 19 amino acids. Per the germline V gene, CDR1 is MNHEY and CDR2 is SVGAGI. Between the trimmed V and J ends, which lost 3 bases and 4 bases, there was a span of 27 bases.

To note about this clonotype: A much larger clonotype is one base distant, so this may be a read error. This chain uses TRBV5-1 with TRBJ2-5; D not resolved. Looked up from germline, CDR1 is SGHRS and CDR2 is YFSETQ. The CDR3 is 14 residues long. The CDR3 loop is CASSVTTVQETPYF. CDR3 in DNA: TGCGCCAGCAGCGTTACGACGGTCCAAGAGACCCCGTACTTC.

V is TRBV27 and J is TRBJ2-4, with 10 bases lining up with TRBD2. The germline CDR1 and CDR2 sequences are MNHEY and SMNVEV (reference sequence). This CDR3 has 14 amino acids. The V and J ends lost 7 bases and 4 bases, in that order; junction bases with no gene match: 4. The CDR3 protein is CASTPGLAKNIQYF. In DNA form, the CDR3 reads TGTGCCAGCACGCCGGGACTAGCGAAAAACATTCAGTACTTC.

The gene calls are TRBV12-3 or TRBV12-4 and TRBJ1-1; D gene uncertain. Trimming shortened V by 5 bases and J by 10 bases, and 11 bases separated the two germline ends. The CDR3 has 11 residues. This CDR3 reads CASSPGWLAFF. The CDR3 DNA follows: TGTGCCAGCAGTCCGGGTTGGTTAGCTTTCTTT.

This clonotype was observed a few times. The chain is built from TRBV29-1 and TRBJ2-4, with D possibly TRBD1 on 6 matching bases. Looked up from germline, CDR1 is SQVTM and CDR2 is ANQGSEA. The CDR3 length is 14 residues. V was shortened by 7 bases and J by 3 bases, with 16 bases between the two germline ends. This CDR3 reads CSAQTGLGKNIQYF. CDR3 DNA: TGCAGCGCCCAAACAGGGTTGGGCAAAAACATTCAGTACTTC.

The CDR3 sequence is CASSPWGTSGTANTGELFF. The CDR3 nucleotides are TGCGCCAGCAGCCCATGGGGGACTAGCGGGACCGCGAACACCGGGGAGCTGTTTTTT. This sequence joins TRBV5-1 and TRBJ2-2; 13 bases fit TRBD2. Trimming removed 4 bases from V and 0 bases from J; junction bases left unmatched: 9. Germline V gives CDR1 SGHRS, CDR2 YFSETQ. The CDR3 consists of 19 residues.

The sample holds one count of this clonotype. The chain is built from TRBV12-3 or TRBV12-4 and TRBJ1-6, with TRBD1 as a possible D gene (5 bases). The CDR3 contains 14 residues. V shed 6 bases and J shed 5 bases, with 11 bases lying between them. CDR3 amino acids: CASRPGRDNSPLHF. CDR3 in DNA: TGTGCCAGCAGGCCGGGACGGGATAATTCACCCCTCCACTTT.

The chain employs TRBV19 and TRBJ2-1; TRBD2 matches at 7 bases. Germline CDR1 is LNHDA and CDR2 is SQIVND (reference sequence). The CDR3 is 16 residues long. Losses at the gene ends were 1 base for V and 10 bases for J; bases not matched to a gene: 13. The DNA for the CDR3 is TGTGCCAGTAGTATAGGCCCGCAGGGCGGGAGTCGCGAGCAGTTCTTC. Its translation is CASSIGPQGGSREQFF.

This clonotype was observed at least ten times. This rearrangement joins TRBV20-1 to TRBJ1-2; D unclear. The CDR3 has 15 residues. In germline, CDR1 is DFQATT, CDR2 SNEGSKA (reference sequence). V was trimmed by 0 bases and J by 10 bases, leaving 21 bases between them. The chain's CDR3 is CSARDPLRQVTLYTF. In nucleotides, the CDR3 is TGCAGTGCTAGAGATCCCCTCCGGCAGGTGACTCTCTACACCTTC.

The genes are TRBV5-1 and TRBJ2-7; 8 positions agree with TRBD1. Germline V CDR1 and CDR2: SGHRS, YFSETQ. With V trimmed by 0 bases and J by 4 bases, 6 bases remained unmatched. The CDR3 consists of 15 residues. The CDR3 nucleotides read TGCGCCAGCAGCTTGGGCCAGGGGGCGATTTACGAGCAGTACTTC. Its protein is CASSLGQGAIYEQYF. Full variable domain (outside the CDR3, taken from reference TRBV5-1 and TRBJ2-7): KAGVTQTPRYLIKTRGQQVTLSCSPISGHRSVSWYQQTPGQGLQFLFEYFSETQRNKGNFPGRFSGRQFSNSRSEMNVSTLELGDSALYLCASSLGQGAIYEQYFGPGTRLTVT.

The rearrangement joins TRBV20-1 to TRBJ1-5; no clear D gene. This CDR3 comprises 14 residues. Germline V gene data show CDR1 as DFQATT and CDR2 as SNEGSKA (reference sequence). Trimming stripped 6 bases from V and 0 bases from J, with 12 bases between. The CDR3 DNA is TGCAGTGCCCCGGGCACGGGTAGCAATCAGCCCCAGCATTTT. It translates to CSAPGTGSNQPQHF.

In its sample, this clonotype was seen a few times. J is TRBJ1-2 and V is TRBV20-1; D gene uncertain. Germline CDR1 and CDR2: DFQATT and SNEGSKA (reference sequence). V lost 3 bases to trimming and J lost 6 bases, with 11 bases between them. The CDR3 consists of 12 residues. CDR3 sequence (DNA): TGCAGTGCTAGGACCGCCTGGGATGGCTACACCTTC. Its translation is CSARTAWDGYTF.

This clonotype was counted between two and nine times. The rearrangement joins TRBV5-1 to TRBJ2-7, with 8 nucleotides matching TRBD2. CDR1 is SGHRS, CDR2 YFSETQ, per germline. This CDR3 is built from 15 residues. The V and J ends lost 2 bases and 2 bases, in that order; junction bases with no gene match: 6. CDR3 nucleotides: TGCGCCAGCAGCTTCGAAGGGGGACTAGCCTACGAGCAGTACTTC. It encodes CASSFEGGLAYEQYF. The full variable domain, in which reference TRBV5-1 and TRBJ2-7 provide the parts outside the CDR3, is KAGVTQTPRYLIKTRGQQVTLSCSPISGHRSVSWYQQTPGQGLQFLFEYFSETQRNKGNFPGRFSGRQFSNSRSEMNVSTLELGDSALYLCASSFEGGLAYEQYFGPGTRLTVT.

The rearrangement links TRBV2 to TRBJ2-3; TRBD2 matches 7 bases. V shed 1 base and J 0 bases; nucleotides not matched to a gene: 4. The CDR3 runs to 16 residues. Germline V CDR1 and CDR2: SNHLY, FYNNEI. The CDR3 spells CASSEVAGESTDTQYF. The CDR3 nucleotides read TGTGCCAGCAGTGAAGTGGCGGGAGAGAGCACAGATACGCAGTATTTT.

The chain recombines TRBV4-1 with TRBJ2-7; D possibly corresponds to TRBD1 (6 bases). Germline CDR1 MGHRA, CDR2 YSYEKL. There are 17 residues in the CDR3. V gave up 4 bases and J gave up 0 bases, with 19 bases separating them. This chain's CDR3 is CASSPLARGLSSYEQYF. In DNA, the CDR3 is TGCGCCAGCAGCCCCCTCGCCAGGGGTCTAAGCTCCTACGAGCAGTACTTC.